The rows below give T cell receptor beta chains drawn from one sample of a study of blood T cells in healthy people across ages. TCRdb itself ran the 5' RACE reads through MiXCR, one entry per CDR3 protein. The sample has roughly 410,000 distinct CDR3 sequences; more than 45% are singletons. The specimen sequenced was blood. The receptors derive from a man in his 60s in good health. The CDR3 runs from the conserved cysteine through the conserved F or W. The D gene is left open where the match is weak. Clone size, where shown, is once, few, many, or a class for clones that have expanded.

v_gene	abundance	d_gene	j_gene	CDR3aa	CDR3nt
TRBV20-1	many	-	TRBJ1-5	CSAMDRRWRDQPQHF	TGCAGTGCGATGGACCGACGTTGGCGCGATCAGCCCCAGCATTTT
TRBV5-6	-	-	TRBJ2-3	CASSSPRAGTDTQYF	TGTGCCAGCAGCTCCCCAAGGGCGGGCACAGATACGCAGTATTTT
TRBV7-2	few	-	TRBJ2-7	CASSLFSDEQYF	TGTGCCAGCAGCTTATTCTCCGACGAGCAGTACTTC
TRBV5-1	-	TRBD1	TRBJ1-2	CASSWDRGFNGYTF	TGCGCCAGCAGCTGGGACAGGGGGTTCAATGGCTACACCTTC
TRBV6-4	-	TRBD2	TRBJ2-1	CVSSDGSSGYNEQFF	TGTGTCAGCAGTGACGGGTCTAGCGGGTACAATGAGCAGTTCTTC
TRBV12-3/TRBV12-4	few	TRBD1	TRBJ1-1	CASRDRLMNTEAFF	TGTGCCAGCAGGGACAGGTTAATGAACACTGAAGCTTTCTTT
TRBV2	-	-	TRBJ2-7	CASSQRAGYEQYF	TGTGCCAGCAGCCAACGGGCCGGGTACGAGCAGTACTTC
TRBV28	-	-	TRBJ2-2	CASITGANTGELFF	TGTGCCAGCATAACGGGGGCGAACACCGGGGAGCTGTTTTTT
TRBV12-3/TRBV12-4	-	TRBD2	TRBJ2-1	CASSKLAGSQDEQFF	TGTGCCAGCAGCAAATTAGCGGGGAGTCAGGATGAGCAGTTCTTC
TRBV20-1	-	-	TRBJ1-4	CSARDGQSNEKLFF	TGCAGTGCTAGAGATGGGCAGTCTAATGAAAAACTGTTTTTT
TRBV29-1	few	TRBD2	TRBJ2-1	CSVPRTSGSRGNEQFF	TGCAGCGTCCCCCGGACTAGCGGGAGCCGAGGCAATGAGCAGTTCTTC
TRBV20-1	-	-	TRBJ1-2	CSARRAGLDGGYTF	TGCAGTGCTAGGAGGGCAGGTCTGGATGGTGGCTACACCTTC
TRBV6-2/TRBV6-3	-	TRBD2	TRBJ2-5	CASTSRNGRGQETQYF	TGTGCCAGCACGAGTCGGAACGGGAGGGGTCAAGAGACCCAGTACTTC
TRBV18	-	-	TRBJ2-1	CASSARDGWNEQFF	TGTGCCAGCTCAGCCCGGGACGGGTGGAATGAGCAGTTCTTC
TRBV20-1	-	-	TRBJ2-5	CSATNRNQETQYF	TGCAGTGCTACTAACAGGAATCAAGAGACCCAGTACTTC
TRBV6-5	few	-	TRBJ2-7	CASRGTAYEQYF	TGTGCCAGCAGAGGTACAGCCTACGAGCAGTACTTC
TRBV2	few	-	TRBJ2-4	CASSEEQGVKNIQYF	TGTGCCAGCAGTGAAGAACAGGGCGTCAAAAACATTCAGTACTTC
TRBV6-2/TRBV6-3	-	-	TRBJ2-1	CASSTRPVSNEQFF	TGTGCCAGCAGTACGAGGCCTGTTTCCAATGAGCAGTTCTTC
TRBV30	-	TRBD2	TRBJ2-3	CAWRKLAGVDTQYF	TGTGCCTGGCGTAAACTAGCGGGAGTAGATACGCAGTATTTT
TRBV12-3/TRBV12-4	-	-	TRBJ1-2	CASTLGGMEGYGYTF	TGTGCCAGCACCTTGGGGGGTATGGAGGGTTATGGCTACACCTTC
TRBV7-2	-	-	TRBJ2-7	CASSRNAYEQYF	TGTGCCAGCAGCCGCAACGCCTACGAGCAGTACTTC
TRBV29-1	-	-	TRBJ2-1	CIGQWGYEQFF	TGCATCGGCCAATGGGGTTATGAGCAGTTCTTC
TRBV3-1	-	-	TRBJ2-4	CASSQGGVGLNIQYF	TGTGCCAGCAGCCAAGGCGGGGTGGGGTTGAACATTCAGTACTTC
TRBV14	few	-	TRBJ2-5	CASSQAFWETQYF	TGTGCCAGCAGCCAAGCTTTTTGGGAGACCCAGTACTTC
TRBV29-1	many	TRBD1	TRBJ2-6	CSVGTGAPGANVLTF	TGCAGCGTTGGGACAGGGGCCCCTGGGGCCAACGTCCTGACTTTC
TRBV4-3	-	TRBD2	TRBJ2-3	CASSHDTSGSFGDTQYF	TGCGCCAGCAGCCACGATACTAGCGGGAGTTTTGGAGATACGCAGTATTTT
TRBV20-1	-	-	TRBJ2-7	CSAPGPTALNAEQYF	TGCAGTGCCCCCGGGCCCACCGCCTTAAACGCCGAGCAGTACTTC
TRBV9	few	TRBD2	TRBJ2-3	CASSVVGGGLTDTQYF	TGTGCCAGCAGCGTAGTGGGGGGAGGGCTCACAGATACGCAGTATTTT
TRBV20-1	-	-	TRBJ2-1	CSAREGRYYNEQFF	TGCAGTGCTAGAGAGGGCCGTTATTACAATGAGCAGTTCTTC
TRBV6-6	-	TRBD2	TRBJ2-2	CASRPPSGETGELFF	TGTGCCAGCAGACCACCTAGCGGGGAGACCGGGGAGCTGTTTTTT
TRBV29-1	few	TRBD2	TRBJ2-1	CSLIAGSSYNEQFF	TGCAGCCTAATAGCGGGGAGCTCCTACAATGAGCAGTTCTTC
TRBV29-1	-	TRBD2	TRBJ2-7	CSVESGAYEQYF	TGCAGCGTTGAAAGCGGGGCCTACGAGCAGTACTTC
TRBV7-9	-	TRBD2	TRBJ2-5	CASSLPSPGEGRGETQYF	TGTGCCAGCAGCTTACCTAGTCCCGGGGAGGGGAGAGGAGAGACCCAGTACTTC
TRBV6-5	-	-	TRBJ1-1	CASSYGQMNGEAFF	TGTGCCAGCAGTTACGGGCAGATGAACGGTGAAGCTTTCTTT
TRBV13	few	TRBD1	TRBJ2-1	CASSAGQGGNEQFF	TGTGCCAGCAGCGCCGGACAGGGGGGTAATGAGCAGTTCTTC
TRBV24-1	once	-	TRBJ2-3	CATSDRTATSTDTQYF	TGTGCCACCAGTGATAGGACCGCCACTAGCACAGATACGCAGTATTTT
TRBV20-1	-	-	TRBJ2-7	CSAREDSAEQYF	TGCAGTGCTAGAGAGGACAGTGCCGAGCAGTACTTC
TRBV20-1	-	TRBD2	TRBJ2-7	CSARDPPSSGRSKISQYF	TGCAGTGCTAGAGATCCCCCCTCTAGCGGGAGGTCCAAGATATCGCAGTACTTC
TRBV20-1	-	-	TRBJ2-1	CSVEGFSYNEQFF	TGCAGTGTTGAGGGTTTCTCCTACAATGAGCAGTTCTTC
TRBV7-2	-	TRBD2	TRBJ2-2	CASSRGGSNTGELFF	TGTGCCAGCAGCCGCGGGGGTTCTAACACCGGGGAGCTGTTTTTT
TRBV5-1	few	-	TRBJ2-4	CASSMGGPENIQYF	TGCGCCAGCAGTATGGGGGGGCCGGAGAACATTCAGTACTTC
TRBV7-6	few	-	TRBJ2-7	CASSTGGSAREQYF	TGTGCCAGCAGCACCGGCGGATCAGCTAGGGAGCAGTACTTC
TRBV7-3	-	-	TRBJ1-1	CASSLSPNTGAFF	TGTGCCAGCAGCCTCTCACCTAACACTGGAGCTTTCTTT
TRBV2	-	TRBD2	TRBJ2-7	CASIRTSGRADEQYF	TGTGCCAGCATTCGGACTAGCGGGAGGGCGGACGAGCAGTACTTC
TRBV6-1	-	-	TRBJ1-6	CASSEGGSYNSPLHF	TGTGCCAGCAGTGAGGGGGGCTCCTATAATTCACCCCTCCACTTT
TRBV4-3	once	-	TRBJ1-2	CASGASGQFDYGYTF	TGCGCCAGCGGCGCTAGTGGACAGTTTGACTATGGCTACACCTTC
TRBV15	once	-	TRBJ2-1	CATSRERVGPHEQFF	TGTGCCACCAGCAGAGAGCGGGTCGGCCCCCATGAGCAGTTCTTC
TRBV7-2	many	TRBD2	TRBJ2-3	CASSSLGVAGDTQYF	TGTGCCAGCAGCTCCCTCGGGGTAGCGGGTGATACGCAGTATTTT
TRBV21-1	-	-	TRBJ2-1	CASRRSKVNELISRGRTYNEQFF	TGTGCCAGCCGACGAAGCAAAGTCAACGAATTGATTAGTAGGGGGCGAACCTACAATGAGCAGTTCTTC
TRBV2	-	-	TRBJ1-2	CASRGPHNYGYTF	TGTGCCAGCAGGGGACCTCATAACTATGGCTACACCTTC
TRBV7-2	few	-	TRBJ2-5	CASRPGYQETQYF	TGTGCCAGCAGACCAGGGTATCAAGAGACCCAGTACTTC